These 28 T cell receptor beta chains originate from one sample sequenced in a study of immune evolution from preneoplasia to lung adenocarcinoma. Produced via immunoSEQ multiplex PCR; TCRdb's table is partial and in-frame only. Of 13,000 to 15,000 clones in the sample, approximately 81% are singletons; the top ten hold more than 4%. The sequencing input was FFPE minimally invasive lung adenocarcinoma tissue. The receptors shown here come from a person aged 70 to 85 with lung adenocarcinoma.

Written as DNA, the CDR3 is TGTGCCAGCAGCCCAGGAAACACCATATATTTT. Its protein product is CASSPGNTIYF. The V gene is TRBV7-6, the J gene TRBJ1-3; unclear D gene. CDR1 is SGHVS, CDR2 FNYEAQ, per germline. Trimming took off 5 bases at V and 4 bases at J, with 3 bases between the two ends. The CDR3 is made up of 11 amino acids.

The chain couples TRBV27 to TRBJ2-7, with 7 bases aligning to TRBD1. Losses at the gene ends were 10 bases for V and 6 bases for J; bases not matched to a gene: 9. Germline CDR1 reads MNHEY; CDR2 reads SMNVEV (reference sequence). The CDR3 totals 12 residues. The CDR3 spells CATKKQGVEQYF. CDR3 sequence (DNA): TGTGCCACCAAGAAGCAGGGGGTCGAGCAGTACTTC.

This chain links TRBV12-5 with TRBJ2-6; TRBD1 is a possible D gene (6 bases). CDR3 size: 17 residues. The germline CDR1 and CDR2 sequences are LGHNT and FRNRAP. With 1 base removed from V and 3 bases from J, the gap between germline ends came to 13 bases. The CDR3 reads CASGLAGRGDGANVLTF. The DNA for the CDR3 is TGTGCTAGTGGTTTGGCCGGCAGGGGAGATGGGGCCAACGTCCTGACTTTC.

The V call is TRBV11-2, the J call TRBJ2-3, with 9 bases lining up with TRBD2. This CDR3 region has 16 residues. Germline CDR1 SGHAT, CDR2 FQNNGV. Trimming removed 5 bases from V and 10 bases from J; junction bases left unmatched: 16. Here the CDR3 reads CASSREGSGSPFAQYF. CDR3 nucleotides: TGTGCCAGCAGCAGAGAAGGTAGCGGGAGTCCTTTCGCGCAGTATTTT.

The chain employs TRBV5-4 and TRBJ2-7; 9 bases line up with TRBD1. Germline CDR1 SGHNT, CDR2 YYREEE (reference sequence). The CDR3 runs to 16 residues. The junction had 10 bases not matched to a gene; V was cut back by 4 bases and J by 2 bases. CDR3 nucleotide sequence: TGTGCCAGCAGCACGGGTCGACAGGGGGGAACCTACGAGCAGTACTTC. This gives the protein CASSTGRQGGTYEQYF.

This chain connects TRBV11-2 to TRBJ2-2; D is tentatively TRBD1 or TRBD2 (5 bases each). This CDR3 spans 15 amino acids. Trimming removed 1 base at V and 5 bases at J, with 11 bases between. The germline gives CDR1 SGHAT, CDR2 FQNNGV. CDR3 sequence: CASSLVGTTTGELFF. The CDR3, as DNA: TGTGCCAGCAGCTTAGTGGGGACCACAACCGGGGAGCTGTTTTTT. The full variable domain, its missing parts supplied by reference TRBV11-2 and TRBJ2-2, is EAGVAQSPRYKIIEKRQSVAFWCNPISGHATLYWYQQILGQGPKLLIQFQNNGVVDDSQLPKDRFSAERLKGVDSTLKIQPAKLEDSAVYLCASSLVGTTTGELFFGEGSRLTVL.

DNA for the CDR3: TGTGCCAGCAGTAGGGACCTCTCAGATACGCAGTATTTT. Encoded protein: CASSRDLSDTQYF. The chain recombines TRBV6-4 with TRBJ2-3; D may be TRBD1 or TRBD2 (5 bases each). The CDR3 has 13 residues. The germline gives CDR1 MRHNA, CDR2 SNTAGT. V lost 5 bases, J lost 4 bases, and 10 bases lay in between.

The CDR3 coding sequence is TGTGCCAGCAGCCAGTCGGGGGGCCCAGGGGACTATTACGAGCAGTACTTC. As protein: CASSQSGGPGDYYEQYF. This sequence joins TRBV4-2 and TRBJ2-7; a weak D match, TRBD2 (7 bases). Trimming pared 3 bases from V and 4 bases from J, leaving 22 bases between. Germline values: CDR1 LGHNA, CDR2 YNFKEQ. The CDR3 contains 17 residues.

The table lists this clone with a few counts. This rearrangement joins TRBV29-1 to TRBJ2-3, with D perhaps matching TRBD1 or TRBD2 (5 bases each). V was cut by 4 bases and J by 2 bases, with 7 bases left in between. The CDR3 extends over 12 amino acids. Germline V gives CDR1 SQVTM, CDR2 ANQGSEA. CDR3 nucleotide sequence: TGCAGCGTTGGGGACCTCACAGATACGCAGTATTTT. Protein sequence: CSVGDLTDTQYF.

This rearrangement joins TRBV19 to TRBJ2-1, with 8 bases that match TRBD2. This CDR3 comprises 13 residues. The trim removed 6 bases at V and 14 bases at J, leaving 12 bases unmatched. Germline V gene lookup returns CDR1 LNHDA and CDR2 SQIVND (reference sequence). CDR3: CASREFISGREFF. CDR3 nucleotides: TGTGCCAGTAGGGAATTCATAAGCGGGAGAGAGTTCTTC.

The gene calls are TRBV4-1 and TRBJ2-2; 13 bases are shared with TRBD2. This CDR3 spans 17 amino acids. Germline values: CDR1 MGHRA, CDR2 YSYEKL. With V trimmed by 1 base and J by 4 bases, 3 bases remained unmatched. CDR3 sequence: CASSQVTSGRATGELFF. Written as DNA, the CDR3 is TGCGCCAGCAGCCAAGTAACTAGCGGGAGGGCCACCGGGGAGCTGTTTTTT.

The CDR3 loop is CASSAGPSYTF. CDR3 nucleotides: TGTGCCAGCAGTGCCGGGCCTTCCTACACCTTC. This sequence joins TRBV28 and TRBJ1-2; D gene unclear. CDR1 and CDR2 from the germline V gene are MDHEN and SYDVKM. V lost 5 bases and J lost 10, with 11 bases in between. The CDR3 length is 11 residues.

This rearrangement joins TRBV7-9 to TRBJ1-6; possibly TRBD1 for D (6 bases). The CDR3 has 15 residues. Germline loops: CDR1 SEHNR, CDR2 FQNEAQ (reference sequence). V dropped 5 bases and J dropped 5 bases, with 13 bases sitting between them. For the CDR3, the DNA is TGTGCCAGCAGCATCCAGGGGTCAGATAATTCACCCCTCCACTTT. This encodes CASSIQGSDNSPLHF.

The chain has TRBV5-6 and TRBJ1-3, with D unclear. This CDR3 spans 13 amino acids. V was shortened by 6 bases and J by 4 bases, with 11 bases between the two germline ends. Germline CDR1 is SGHDT and CDR2 is YYEEEE. The CDR3 sequence: CASKRLSGNTIYF. CDR3 sequence (DNA): TGTGCCAGCAAGCGGTTGTCCGGAAACACCATATATTTT.

The V call is TRBV19, the J call TRBJ1-1, with 9 positions matching TRBD1. Germline-derived CDR1 and CDR2 are LNHDA and SQIVND (reference sequence). This CDR3 region has 14 residues. Losses at the gene ends were 3 bases for V and 1 base for J; bases not matched to a gene: 0. CDR3 residues: CASSMTGGNTEAFF. CDR3 coding DNA: TGTGCCAGTAGTATGACAGGGGGGAACACTGAAGCTTTCTTT.

In this sample, this clone turned up a few times. Sequence at one end of the junction differs from germline and may be a read error. V usage is TRBV4-2 and J usage is TRBJ2-2; 15 positions agree with TRBD2. The V gene's germline CDR1 is LGHNA and CDR2 YNFKEQ. This CDR3 spans 17 amino acids. For the CDR3, the DNA is TGTGCCAGCAGCCCCGGGACTAGCGGGAGGAGCACCGGGGAGGTGTTTTTT. As protein: CASSPGTSGRSTGEVFF.

The chain joins TRBV6-4 to TRBJ1-6; D uncertain. Per the germline V gene, CDR1 is MRHNA and CDR2 is SNTAGT. V lost 0 bases and J lost 7, with 7 bases in between. The CDR3 extends over 14 amino acids. The CDR3 DNA reads TGTGCCAGCAGTGACTCAGGGCCGAATTCACCCCTCCACTTT. Its protein is CASSDSGPNSPLHF.

The chain carries TRBV4-1 and TRBJ1-4; the D is unclear. The CDR3 consists of 13 residues. V was clipped by 1 base and J by 6 bases, with 6 bases between them. Germline CDR1 is MGHRA and CDR2 is YSYEKL. The CDR3: CASSQVGDEKLFF. CDR3 bases: TGCGCCAGCAGCCAAGTCGGGGATGAAAAACTGTTTTTT.

In its sample, this clone was seen a few times. The J gene is TRBJ2-7, the V gene TRBV5-6; D remains ambiguous. There are 15 residues in the CDR3. The ends were cut back, 0 bases at V and 1 base at J, with 11 bases in the middle. Per the germline V gene, CDR1 is SGHDT and CDR2 is YYEEEE. This chain's CDR3 is CASSLEQTLSYEQYF. The CDR3 coding sequence is TGTGCCAGCAGCTTGGAACAAACACTATCCTACGAGCAGTACTTC.

The chain uses TRBV30 and TRBJ1-1; TRBD1 agrees at 7 bases. CDR1 is GTSNPN, CDR2 SVGIG, per germline (reference sequence). There are 14 residues in the CDR3. V shed 1 base, J shed 1 base, and the junction held 3 bases outside the gene matches. CDR3 nucleotide sequence: TGTGCCTGGAGTGGGAGGACAGGGAACACTGAAGCTTTCTTT. Amino acid sequence: CAWSGRTGNTEAFF.

The rearrangement joins TRBV28 to TRBJ2-2, with D possibly being TRBD1 or TRBD2 (5 bases each). The CDR3 spans 15 residues. V was clipped by 4 bases and J by 7 bases, with 16 bases between them. In germline, CDR1 is MDHEN, CDR2 SYDVKM. The CDR3 region has the DNA TGTGCCAGCAGTTCCCTACGAGGGGCGGTCGGGGAGCTGTTTTTT. Encoded protein: CASSSLRGAVGELFF.

The rearrangement uses TRBV11-2 and TRBJ2-1, with a weak D call TRBD2 (6 bases). The CDR3 consists of 14 residues. V lost 5 bases and J 4 bases, leaving 12 bases between the germline ends. The germline V gene encodes CDR1 SGHAT and CDR2 FQNNGV. The CDR3 DNA follows: TGTGCCAGCAGCCCTAGCGATAATTACAATGAGCAGTTCTTC. The encoded protein is CASSPSDNYNEQFF.

The chain uses TRBV19 and TRBJ1-4, with D perhaps TRBD1 (6 bases). Trimming took off 5 bases at V and 6 bases at J, with 13 bases between the two ends. Germline loops: CDR1 LNHDA, CDR2 SQIVND (reference sequence). This CDR3 spans 14 amino acids. CDR3 sequence (DNA): TGTGCCAGTAGTGCCAGGGGCGGAGATGAAAAACTGTTTTTT. This codes for CASSARGGDEKLFF. The whole variable domain, filled in from reference TRBV19 and TRBJ1-4, reads DGGITQSPKYLFRKEGQNVTLSCEQNLNHDAMYWYRQDPGQGLRLIYYSQIVNDFQKGDIAEGYSVSREKKESFPLTVTSAQKNPTAFYLCASSARGGDEKLFFGSGTQLSVL.

The rearrangement joins TRBV18 to TRBJ2-1, with 8 bases fitting TRBD2. This CDR3 comprises 15 residues. CDR1 and CDR2 (germline): KGHSH, LQKENI. V dropped 3 bases and J dropped 6; count of bases not matched to a gene: 7. This CDR3 reads CASSPSGSFFNEQFF. The CDR3 DNA reads as TGTGCCAGCTCACCGAGCGGGAGTTTCTTCAATGAGCAGTTCTTC.

This chain connects TRBV11-3 to TRBJ1-4; 7 bases map to TRBD1. Losses at the gene ends were 5 bases for V and 9 bases for J; bases not matched to a gene: 9. The CDR3 spans 14 residues. CDR1 and CDR2 from the germline V gene are SGHNT and YENEEA. The CDR3 nucleotides are TGTGCCAGCAGCCCCGGGACAGTGATCAAAAAACTGTTTTTT. Translation: CASSPGTVIKKLFF.

The chain carries TRBV6-5 and TRBJ1-3; no definite D call. Looked up from germline, CDR1 is MNHEY and CDR2 is SVGAGI. The CDR3 length is 14 residues. V dropped 2 bases and J dropped 4 bases, with 9 bases sitting between them. CDR3 in DNA: TGTGCCAGCAGTTACGAGGGAACGGGAAACACCATATATTTT. Its translation: CASSYEGTGNTIYF.

This clone turned up a few times. The chain couples TRBV30 to TRBJ1-1, with a tentative D call TRBD1 (6 bases). This CDR3 has 13 amino acids. Germline V gives CDR1 GTSNPN, CDR2 SVGIG (reference sequence). V was trimmed by 3 bases and J by 4 bases, leaving 12 bases between them. CDR3 sequence (DNA): TGTGCCTGGAGATTAACAGGGACCACTGAAGCTTTCTTT. Encoded protein: CAWRLTGTTEAFF.

The rearrangement links TRBV30 to TRBJ1-2; 7 nucleotides align to TRBD1. This CDR3 spans 17 amino acids. In germline, CDR1 is GTSNPN, CDR2 SVGIG (reference sequence). Trimming at V came to 4 bases and at J to 0 bases, leaving 14 bases not matched to a gene. CDR3 nucleotide sequence: TGTGCCTGGACCATAGGGCTCGACAGGGTCCCTAACTATGGCTACACCTTC. Protein: CAWTIGLDRVPNYGYTF.